A single sample gave rise to the 18 T cell receptor beta chains below, sequenced in a study of blood T cell repertoires in COVID-19. Repertoires were generated with immunoSEQ multiplex PCR, while TCRdb's copy carries only in-frame clones and drops some. The sample has about 74,000 clones, 70% to 75% seen once. Material for sequencing was peripheral blood. These receptors were collected from a man aged 65 to 79 with acute or convalescent COVID-19.

The rearrangement joins TRBV7-2 to TRBJ2-1; 7 nucleotides agree with TRBD2. This CDR3 has 17 residues. The germline V gene encodes CDR1 SGHTA and CDR2 FQGNSA. V gave up 1 base and J gave up 0 bases; unmatched junction bases: 6. CDR3 DNA sequence: TGTGCCAGCAGCTTAGTCCCAAGCGGGACCTCCTACAATGAGCAGTTCTTC. Encoded protein: CASSLVPSGTSYNEQFF.

The rearrangement links TRBV6-6 to TRBJ1-1; no reliable D call. Trimming took 2 bases from V and 0 from J, leaving 7 bases between them. This CDR3 has 14 amino acids. Germline V gene sequence: CDR1 MNHNY, CDR2 SVGAGI (reference sequence). CDR3: CASSYTRLNTEAFF. In nucleotides, the CDR3 is TGTGCCAGCAGTTACACGCGGTTGAACACTGAAGCTTTCTTT.

The DNA for the CDR3 is TGTGCCAGTACCATTGGGCTAAACAATGAGCAGTTCTTC. Protein sequence: CASTIGLNNEQFF. The gene calls are TRBV19 and TRBJ2-1; no reliable D call. The CDR3 has 13 residues. V lost 7 bases to trimming and J lost 5 bases, with 12 bases between them. Germline values: CDR1 LNHDA, CDR2 SQIVND (reference sequence).

The rearrangement joins TRBV6-5 to TRBJ1-6, with D maybe TRBD1 (6 bases). The CDR3 loop spans 15 amino acids. V shed 0 bases and J shed 7 bases, with 10 bases lying between them. Germline CDR1 MNHEY, CDR2 SVGAGI. The CDR3 DNA follows: TGTGCCAGCAGTTACTCGAAAAGGGGGAATTCACCCCTCCACTTT. Protein sequence: CASSYSKRGNSPLHF.

V usage is TRBV18 and J usage is TRBJ2-7; tentatively, D is TRBD2 (5 bases). V shed 2 bases and J shed 0 bases, with 14 bases lying between them. This CDR3 has 16 amino acids. CDR1 is KGHSH, CDR2 LQKENI, per germline. CDR3 region: CASSPRRQSRSYEQYF. The CDR3 DNA reads TGTGCCAGCTCACCAAGGAGGCAATCCCGCTCCTACGAGCAGTACTTC.

The J gene is TRBJ1-5, the V gene TRBV20-1; 10 nucleotides match TRBD1. The CDR3 spans 17 residues. From germline, CDR1 is DFQATT and CDR2 SNEGSKA (reference sequence). V lost 3 bases, J lost 0 bases, and 8 bases stayed unmatched. The CDR3 region is CSASMDRGIYSNQPQHF. For the CDR3, the DNA is TGCAGTGCTAGTATGGACAGGGGGATTTATAGCAATCAGCCCCAGCATTTT.

There are a few counts of this clone. The chain combines TRBV18 with TRBJ2-6, with 9 positions matching TRBD1. J was trimmed by 4 bases and V by 8 bases; bases with no gene match: 9. Germline CDR1 is KGHSH and CDR2 is LQKENI. The CDR3 loop spans 16 amino acids. CDR3 sequence (DNA): TGTGCCAGCCCATCTGGGACAGGGAGCGGGGCCAACGTCCTGACTTTC. Translated, it gives CASPSGTGSGANVLTF. Full variable domain (outside the CDR3, taken from reference TRBV18 and TRBJ2-6): NAGVMQNPRHLVRRRGQEARLRCSPMKGHSHVYWYRQLPEEGLKFMVYLQKENIIDESGMPKERFSAEFPKEGPSILRIQQVVRGDSAAYFCASPSGTGSGANVLTFGAGSRLTVL.

The chain recombines TRBV7-2 with TRBJ1-3; D call uncertain. Germline V gene sequence: CDR1 SGHTA, CDR2 FQGNSA. This CDR3 contains 17 residues. Trimming shortened V by 5 bases and J by 0 bases, and 17 bases separated the two germline ends. CDR3 DNA sequence: TGTGCCAGCAGCAACTTCCCTGAGGTCTCCTCTGGAAACACCATATATTTT. It specifies CASSNFPEVSSGNTIYF.

The rearrangement links TRBV18 to TRBJ2-2; D call uncertain. The CDR3 spans 15 residues. CDR1 and CDR2 from the germline V gene are KGHSH and LQKENI. Deletions cut 1 base from V and 4 bases from J, with 10 bases between. The CDR3 nucleotides read TGTGCCAGCTCACCACTCGAACTTGGCACCGGGGAGCTGTTTTTT. This encodes CASSPLELGTGELFF.

The chain recombines TRBV7-2 with TRBJ2-3, with TRBD2 identical over 11 bases. With 6 bases clipped from V and 2 bases from J, the junction kept 7 bases outside the gene matches. The CDR3 loop spans 16 amino acids. Germline V lookup: CDR1 SGHTA, CDR2 FQGNSA. The CDR3 here is CASRTGLAASTDTQYF. For the CDR3, the DNA is TGTGCCAGCAGAACGGGACTAGCGGCTTCCACAGATACGCAGTATTTT.

The chain joins TRBV7-2 to TRBJ2-1, with 14 bases matching TRBD2. CDR1 and CDR2 (germline): SGHTA, FQGNSA. This CDR3 spans 15 amino acids. V lost 3 bases, J lost 7 bases, and 2 bases stayed unmatched. CDR3 sequence reads: CASSLTSGRANEQFF. The CDR3 DNA sequence: TGTGCCAGCAGCTTGACTAGCGGGAGGGCGAATGAGCAGTTCTTC.

The chain combines TRBV18 with TRBJ2-5, with D perhaps matching TRBD1 (5 bases). Trimming cost V 3 bases and J 0 bases, with 11 bases left between them. The CDR3 has 15 residues. The germline CDR1 and CDR2 sequences are KGHSH and LQKENI. The CDR3 nucleotides are TGTGCCAGCTCACCTTATCAGGGAAACCAAGAGACCCAGTACTTC. It yields the protein CASSPYQGNQETQYF.

This sequence joins TRBV5-1 and TRBJ1-4, with a possible D match to TRBD1 (5 bases). Trimming pared 0 bases from V and 3 bases from J, leaving 12 bases between. Germline CDR1 and CDR2: SGHRS and YFSETQ. CDR3 length: 16 residues. This CDR3 reads CASSLAPGGANEKLFF. CDR3 nucleotide sequence: TGCGCCAGCAGCTTGGCTCCCGGGGGTGCTAATGAAAAACTGTTTTTT.

The chain employs TRBV19 and TRBJ1-2, with unresolved D. Germline lookup yields CDR1 LNHDA and CDR2 SQIVND (reference sequence). Trimming stripped 4 bases from V and 6 bases from J, with 12 bases between. This CDR3 comprises 13 residues. CDR3 amino acids: CASSNGGRDGYTF. In DNA, the CDR3 is TGTGCCAGTAGTAACGGCGGGCGCGATGGCTACACCTTC.

The rearrangement uses TRBV7-9 and TRBJ1-1; 7 bases fit TRBD1. J was trimmed by 1 base and V by 2 bases; bases with no gene match: 1. This CDR3 is 14 amino acids long. Germline V gene lookup returns CDR1 SEHNR and CDR2 FQNEAQ (reference sequence). The CDR3 DNA reads TGTGCCAGCAGCTTAAAGGGGGCGAACACTGAAGCTTTCTTT. It encodes CASSLKGANTEAFF.

V gene TRBV7-9 combines with J gene TRBJ2-2, with 9 bases identical to TRBD1. CDR3 length: 16 residues. Germline lookup yields CDR1 SEHNR and CDR2 FQNEAQ (reference sequence). The trim removed 5 bases at V and 2 bases at J, leaving 6 bases unmatched. The chain's CDR3 is CASSKGTGLNTGELFF. The CDR3 DNA sequence: TGTGCCAGCAGCAAAGGGACAGGGCTAAACACCGGGGAGCTGTTTTTT.

The rearrangement links TRBV12-3 or TRBV12-4 to TRBJ2-7; D possibly corresponds to TRBD2 (6 bases). The V end lost 5 bases, the J end lost 3 bases, and 11 bases lay between the germline ends. This CDR3 has 13 residues. The CDR3 sequence: CASSTGEVYEQYF. Here the CDR3 DNA reads TGTGCCAGCAGTACGGGAGAGGTCTACGAGCAGTACTTC.

This chain joins TRBV6-1 and TRBJ1-6, with 7 bases that match TRBD1. This CDR3 has 16 residues. Looked up from germline, CDR1 is MNHNS and CDR2 is SASEGT. V shed 4 bases, J shed 1 base, and the junction held 4 bases outside the gene matches. CDR3 loop: CASSGGQLSYNSPLHF. CDR3 DNA sequence: TGTGCCAGCAGTGGGGGACAGCTATCCTATAATTCACCCCTCCACTTT.